The 4 T cell receptor beta chains reported below all come from one sample, sequenced in a study of regulatory T cells in long-lasting Graves disease. iRepertoire HTBI primers and Arm-PCR of CDR3 regions built TCR beta libraries. TCRdb redid the calling of the multiplex PCR reads with MiXCR, one entry per CDR3 protein. The sample consists of about 470,000 distinct CDR3 sequences, around a fifth of them appearing once. Sample time point: persistent/refractory GD, antithyroid drugs over 5 years with positive TRAb. Isolated PBMC RNA provided the starting material for the TCR library. The material sequenced was peripheral blood mononuclear cells (PBMCs), taken when the disease was refractory, from a patient treated with antithyroid drugs. These receptors all come from a female donor with Graves disease.

The table lists this clonotype with many counts. This sequence joins TRBV28 and TRBJ2-7, with 9 bases identical to TRBD1. This CDR3 region has 15 residues. The ends lost 6 bases at V and 6 bases at J; junction bases unmatched: 12. Germline CDR1 is MDHEN and CDR2 is SYDVKM. In DNA, the CDR3 is TGTGCCAGCAGGCAGCCGGGACAGGGTATCATCGAGCAGTACTTC. This codes for CASRQPGQGIIEQYF.

The chain links TRBV29-1 to TRBJ2-2, with TRBD2 matching 13 bases. Germline trimming cut 6 bases from V and 6 bases from J; bases unmatched to any gene: 4. The CDR3 is made up of 14 amino acids. Germline V gene lookup returns CDR1 SQVTM and CDR2 ANQGSEA. The CDR3 DNA sequence: TGCAGCGTAACCGGGACTAGCGGGGCCGGGGAGCTGTTTTTT. Translating it yields CSVTGTSGAGELFF.

V gene TRBV4-1 combines with J gene TRBJ1-6; 7 bases are shared with TRBD1. The CDR3 is 18 residues long. Germline V gene data show CDR1 as MGHRA and CDR2 as YSYEKL. With 0 bases clipped from V and 5 bases from J, the junction kept 10 bases outside the gene matches. CDR3 residues: CASSQEAPAGGNNSPLHF. CDR3 in DNA: TGCGCCAGCAGCCAAGAGGCCCCGGCAGGGGGAAATAATTCACCCCTCCACTTT.

This clonotype was picked up a small number of times. The genes are TRBV30 and TRBJ1-5; 8 positions agree with TRBD1. The V gene end was trimmed by 2 bases and the J gene end by 4 bases; junction bases not matched to a gene: 4. The germline gives CDR1 GTSNPN, CDR2 SVGIG (reference sequence). CDR3 size: 14 residues. The CDR3 bases are TGTGCCTGGAGTCAGACAGGGGCGAATCAGCCCCAGCATTTT. It yields the protein CAWSQTGANQPQHF.